A selection of T cell receptor beta chains follows, all from one sample in a study of T cell changes during pregnancy in multiple sclerosis. Sequencing used immunoSEQ multiplex PCR; TCRdb keeps in-frame clones, though not all of them. The sample holds some 80,000 clones, approximately 88% seen once. Here the sequenced sample was peripheral blood, taken in the first trimester of pregnancy. The origin of the receptors is a female donor in good health, enrolled as a control in a pregnancy study. Both conserved end residues are trimmed from each CDR3. Fields, in order: V gene, CDR3 protein.

TRBV10-3 AIRKDRDTEAF
TRBV5-4 ASSFPGGSTGELF
TRBV4-3 ASSQGWDRGRRDYGYT
TRBV19 ASTRASGGGVEQY
TRBV14 ASSQYRTGKAEAF
TRBV29-1 SATSGGARTDTQY
TRBV7-2 ASSTRLAETQY
TRBV18 ASSPYSQTYTEAF
TRBV27 ASSPGTGGYEQY
TRBV4-2 ASSQDFETGGLPDTQY
TRBV18 ASSPSNSNQPQH
TRBV6-1 ASKPGTVMNTEAF
TRBV4-1 ASSQDRGQGWTQY
TRBV19 ASSLMSASSDTQY
TRBV11-2 ASSFGTGSSNYGYT
TRBV27 ASSLRGGVGYT
TRBV9 ASSVAGTGRETQY
TRBV6-6 ASSYGGAEQY
TRBV6-6 ASTSIGDRGFHEQY
TRBV5-4 ASTRLSGELF
TRBV5-8 ATAAGLAGTDTQY
TRBV7-2 ASSRDGQSNQPQH
TRBV9 ASSVYRGSETQY
TRBV19 ASSIRTGASSGANVLT
TRBV19 ASSNGGDRGRVF
TRBV6-5 ASRSQGGGYEQY
TRBV19 ASHRGRSSYNEQF
TRBV19 ASSISSTNTEAF
TRBV6-5 ASKVKGVGAF
TRBV19 ASSPRVGSYEQY
TRBV6-6 ASSYSRDRGETEAF
TRBV7-9 ASSSHRDRAHEQY
TRBV7-8 ASSINLQGAIDTQY
TRBV5-6 ASSFGLTTIYNEQF
TRBV28 ASSRSALSYEQY
TRBV28 ASSVAGGENQPQH
TRBV6-6 ASSYSRGGNTEAF
TRBV10-2 ASSVGLAGGADTQY
TRBV16 ASSQFGGVDTEAF
TRBV29-1 SVEKGANTGELF
TRBV6-1 ASTIQSSTEAF
TRBV14 ASSQASTAYGYT
TRBV28 ASSPPGENAEAF
TRBV5-4 ASSLDFQETQY
TRBV19 ASSPSGVGGRVYTGELF
TRBV6-1 ASSEALGPEAF
TRBV5-1 ASSLAPRGTGVYSNQPQH
TRBV4-3 ASSPRTELNNSPLH
TRBV7-6 ASSLAGGTLSNEQY
TRBV15 ATSNYGGGGYGYT
TRBV5-5 ASSHRGLWETQY
TRBV28 ASSLPLASGNTIY
TRBV5-5 ATQRQGNSPLH